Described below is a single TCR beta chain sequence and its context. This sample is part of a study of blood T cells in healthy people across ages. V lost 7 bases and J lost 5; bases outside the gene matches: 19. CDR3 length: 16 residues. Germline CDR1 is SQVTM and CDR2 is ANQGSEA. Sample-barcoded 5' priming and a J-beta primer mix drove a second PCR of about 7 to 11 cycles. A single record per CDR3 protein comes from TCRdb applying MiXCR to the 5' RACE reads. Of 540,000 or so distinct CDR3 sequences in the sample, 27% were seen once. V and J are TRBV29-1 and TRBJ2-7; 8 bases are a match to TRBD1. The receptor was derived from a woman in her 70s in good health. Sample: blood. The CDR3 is CSAGPGYRQGMHEQYF. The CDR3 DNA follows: TGCAGCGCGGGACCAGGCTATAGACAGGGGATGCACGAGCAGTACTTC.